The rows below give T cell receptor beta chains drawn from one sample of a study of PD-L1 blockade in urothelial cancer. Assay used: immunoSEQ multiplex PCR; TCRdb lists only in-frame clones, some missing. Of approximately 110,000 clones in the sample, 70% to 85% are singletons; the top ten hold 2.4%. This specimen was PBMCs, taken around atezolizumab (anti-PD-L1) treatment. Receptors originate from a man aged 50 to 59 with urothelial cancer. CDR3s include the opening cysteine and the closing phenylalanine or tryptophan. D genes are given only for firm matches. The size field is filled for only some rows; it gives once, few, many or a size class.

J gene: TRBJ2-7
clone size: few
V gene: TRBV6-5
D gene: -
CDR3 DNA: TGTGCCAGCAGTTACCACAACGCTCCAGTATACGAGCAGTACTTC
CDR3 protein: CASSYHNAPVYEQYF

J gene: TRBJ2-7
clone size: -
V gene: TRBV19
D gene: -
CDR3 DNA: TGTGCCAGTAGTATCGGGCAGGGATTGGACGAGCAGTACTTC
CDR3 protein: CASSIGQGLDEQYF

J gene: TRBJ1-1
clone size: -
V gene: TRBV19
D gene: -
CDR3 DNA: TGTGCCAGTAGTAAGGTGGACAGAATGAACACTGAAGCTTTCTTT
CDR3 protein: CASSKVDRMNTEAFF

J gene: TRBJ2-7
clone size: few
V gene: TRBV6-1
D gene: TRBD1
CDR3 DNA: TGTGCCAGCAGTGAAGGGACAGGGGGTTTCTACGAGCAGTACTTC
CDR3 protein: CASSEGTGGFYEQYF

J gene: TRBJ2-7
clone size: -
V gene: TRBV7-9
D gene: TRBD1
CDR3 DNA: TGTGCCAGCAGCTCAACGGGACAGTACGAGCAGTACTTC
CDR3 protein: CASSSTGQYEQYF

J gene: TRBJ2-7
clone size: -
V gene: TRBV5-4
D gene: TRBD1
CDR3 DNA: TGTGCCAGCAGCTCGAGGGCCGGGACAGGTTCCTCCTACGAGCAGTACTTC
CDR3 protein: CASSSRAGTGSSYEQYF

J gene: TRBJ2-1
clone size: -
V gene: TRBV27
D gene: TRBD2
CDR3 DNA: TGTGCCAGCAGTGGGAGACTAGCGGGAAGGTACAATGAGCAGTTCTTC
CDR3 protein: CASSGRLAGRYNEQFF

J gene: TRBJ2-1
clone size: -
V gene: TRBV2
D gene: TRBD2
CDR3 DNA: TGTGCCAGCAGTGCGACTAGCAGGCTCTACAATGAGCAGTTCTTC
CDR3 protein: CASSATSRLYNEQFF

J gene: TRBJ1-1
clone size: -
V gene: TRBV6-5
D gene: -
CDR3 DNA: TGTGCCAGCAGAAACGAAATCCGGGGGGACACTGAAGCTTTCTTT
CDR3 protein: CASRNEIRGDTEAFF

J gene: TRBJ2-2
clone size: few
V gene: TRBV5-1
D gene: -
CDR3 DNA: TGCGCCAGCAGCTTGGGGACTGCGAACACCGGGGAGCTGTTTTTT
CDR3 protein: CASSLGTANTGELFF